This T cell receptor beta chain appears in the sequencing data of a study of technical replicates of blood from a few donors. Assay: immunoSEQ multiplex PCR; the TCRdb copy retains only in-frame clones and omits some. The table has roughly 76,000 clones, around 94% seen once. V lost 1 base and J lost 1, with 17 bases in between. CDR1 and CDR2 (germline): SNHLY, FYNNEI. There are 19 residues in the CDR3. The material sequenced was T cells isolated from PBMCs. The chain combines TRBV2 with TRBJ2-6; a weak D match, TRBD1 (5 bases). This clonotype originated in a human donor in good health. The CDR3 loop is CASSEVPTDALSGANVLTF. The CDR3 coding sequence is TGTGCCAGCAGTGAAGTTCCGACAGACGCTTTATCTGGGGCCAACGTCCTGACTTTC.